Listed here are 21 T cell receptor beta chains from one sample, sequenced in a study of long-term antiretroviral therapy in people with HIV. Runs used v3.0 of the immunoSEQ assay and were done at survey level. Libraries were prepared by immunoSEQ multiplex PCR; TCRdb keeps only in-frame clonotypes and omits some of them. Here the sample spans 20,000 to 30,000 clones, more than 75% being singletons. The specimen comprised unsorted PBMCs, sampled roughly 4.9 years after starting antiretroviral therapy. The receptors stem from a middle-aged man with HIV.

The chain recombines TRBV5-6 with TRBJ1-1; maybe TRBD1 (6 bases). This CDR3 has 15 residues. Germline V CDR1 and CDR2: SGHDT, YYEEEE. Trimming removed 4 bases at V and 5 bases at J, with 18 bases between. The CDR3 region is CASSHSGTMGTEAFF. In DNA, the CDR3 is TGTGCCAGCAGCCATTCCGGGACAATGGGGACTGAAGCTTTCTTT.

The sample holds a few counts of this clone. V usage is TRBV5-1 and J usage is TRBJ1-2, with D perhaps TRBD1 (6 bases). The CDR3 is made up of 16 amino acids. Trimming shortened V by 4 bases and J by 0 bases, and 16 bases separated the two germline ends. Germline loops: CDR1 SGHRS, CDR2 YFSETQ. The CDR3 sequence is CASSPTPDSSNYGYTF. CDR3 bases: TGCGCCAGCAGCCCTACTCCGGACAGTTCTAACTATGGCTACACCTTC.

CDR3 nucleotide sequence: TGCGCCAGCAGCCAAGATTCTAGCACCGGGGAGCTGTTTTTT. Translated: CASSQDSSTGELFF. The chain joins TRBV4-3 to TRBJ2-2; D gene ambiguous. V shed 0 bases and J shed 4 bases, with 6 bases lying between them. The CDR3 covers 14 residues. Per germline, CDR1 LGHNA and CDR2 YSLEER.

This chain connects TRBV10-2 to TRBJ2-1, with 11 bases identical to TRBD2. Germline CDR1 and CDR2: WSHSY and SAAADI. The J segment lost 8 bases and the V segment lost 2 bases, leaving 5 bases of the junction unmatched. This CDR3 region has 15 residues. CDR3 bases: TGCGCCAGCAGTGAGGATAGCGGGAGGGCCGATGAGCAGTTCTTC. Residues: CASSEDSGRADEQFF.

This rearrangement joins TRBV7-2 to TRBJ1-2; 9 nucleotides align to TRBD1. V lost 4 bases to trimming and J lost 8 bases; unmatched junction nucleotides: 8. The CDR3 consists of 14 residues. Per germline, CDR1 SGHTA and CDR2 FQGNSA. The CDR3 sequence: CASSSAGQGGGYTF. CDR3 DNA: TGTGCCAGCAGCTCCGCGGGACAGGGCGGCGGCTACACCTTC.

The chain links TRBV27 to TRBJ2-2; D uncertain. Germline V gene lookup returns CDR1 MNHEY and CDR2 SMNVEV (reference sequence). Trimming shortened V by 4 bases and J by 1 base, and 4 bases separated the two germline ends. The CDR3 has 13 amino acids. CDR3 amino acids: CASSYRNTGELFF. The DNA of the CDR3 is TGTGCCAGCAGTTACAGGAACACCGGGGAGCTGTTTTTT.

V and J are TRBV7-9 and TRBJ2-5; D is uncertain. The germline V and J ends were trimmed by 1 base and 2 bases, with 8 bases remaining between them. CDR3 size: 14 residues. The V gene's germline CDR1 is SEHNR and CDR2 FQNEAQ (reference sequence). Here the CDR3 DNA reads TGTGCCAGCAGCTTAGGACAAGGACAAGAGACCCAGTACTTC. This sequence encodes CASSLGQGQETQYF.

V is TRBV28 and J is TRBJ2-1; 8 positions agree with TRBD2. The CDR3 covers 14 residues. Germline V gene data show CDR1 as MDHEN and CDR2 as SYDVKM. The junction had 6 bases not matched to a gene; V was cut back by 8 bases and J by 3 bases. CDR3 bases: TGTGCCAGCTCCCCCGGGACTAGCTACAATGAGCAGTTCTTC. It specifies CASSPGTSYNEQFF.

CDR3 amino acids: CASSPRIGRVEAFF. The CDR3 region has the DNA TGTGCCAGCAGCCCTCGAATCGGGAGGGTGGAAGCTTTCTTT. The rearrangement uses TRBV9 and TRBJ1-1, with D unresolved. The CDR3 runs 14 residues. Germline V gene sequence: CDR1 SGDLS, CDR2 YYNGEE. The V end lost 4 bases, the J end lost 8 bases, and 18 bases lay between the germline ends.

This chain connects TRBV9 to TRBJ2-7; D not resolved. With 5 bases removed from V and 6 bases from J, the gap between germline ends came to 15 bases. The germline gives CDR1 SGDLS, CDR2 YYNGEE. The CDR3 contains 13 residues. The CDR3 DNA reads TGTGCCAGCAGTATAAACTATAGTGGCGAGCAGTACTTC. Protein sequence: CASSINYSGEQYF.

The chain uses TRBV7-2 and TRBJ2-7; 9 bases are a match to TRBD2. After removal of 5 bases from V and 3 bases from J, the junction contained 11 bases not matched to a gene. From germline, CDR1 is SGHTA and CDR2 FQGNSA. This CDR3 has 16 residues. This chain's CDR3 is CASSLGRTSANYEQYF. DNA for the CDR3: TGTGCCAGCAGCCTCGGTCGGACTAGCGCGAACTACGAGCAGTACTTC.

This clone has just one count. The chain combines TRBV5-1 with TRBJ2-3; D may be TRBD2 (6 bases). The germline V and J ends were trimmed by 4 bases and 3 bases, with 9 bases remaining between them. This CDR3 is built from 13 residues. CDR1 is SGHRS and CDR2 is YFSETQ in the germline V gene. The CDR3 sequence is CASSPGRTDTQYF. In DNA, the CDR3 is TGCGCCAGCAGCCCAGGGAGGACAGATACGCAGTATTTT.

V gene TRBV5-1 combines with J gene TRBJ1-1; D is unclear. The CDR3 sequence is 14 residues long. CDR1 is SGHRS, CDR2 YFSETQ, per germline. V was pared by 4 bases and J by 1 base, with 11 bases between. CDR3: CASSGNVGNTEAFF. The CDR3 coding sequence is TGCGCCAGCAGCGGGAATGTTGGGAACACTGAAGCTTTCTTT.

The chain couples TRBV18 to TRBJ2-7; 9 positions match TRBD1. After removal of 3 bases from V and 3 bases from J, the junction contained 9 bases not matched to a gene. In germline, CDR1 is KGHSH, CDR2 LQKENI. The CDR3 covers 16 residues. CDR3 in DNA: TGTGCCAGCTCACCCCTAGGGACAGGGATAATCTACGAGCAGTACTTC. It codes for CASSPLGTGIIYEQYF.

V is TRBV5-1 and J is TRBJ1-1; 12 bases agree with TRBD1. Trimming took 0 bases from V and 5 from J; bases not matched to a gene: 11. Germline V gives CDR1 SGHRS, CDR2 YFSETQ. The CDR3 runs to 18 residues. The CDR3 nucleotides read TGCGCCAGCAGCTTGGTTAAACCGGGACAGGGGGCTAAGACTGAAGCTTTCTTT. This encodes CASSLVKPGQGAKTEAFF.

The chain combines TRBV7-9 with TRBJ1-6, with TRBD1 matching 7 bases. V lost 5 bases to trimming and J lost 7 bases; unmatched junction nucleotides: 5. Germline CDR1 is SEHNR and CDR2 is FQNEAQ (reference sequence). This CDR3 region has 14 residues. For the CDR3, the DNA is TGTGCCAGCAGCCAAGGACAGGTGAATTCACCCCTCCACTTT. Translation gives CASSQGQVNSPLHF.

The V and J genes are TRBV11-2 and TRBJ2-2; 8 bases line up with TRBD2. The CDR3 is 17 amino acids. Germline-derived CDR1 and CDR2 are SGHAT and FQNNGV. Trimming at V came to 2 bases and at J to 6 bases, leaving 11 bases not matched to a gene. The DNA for the CDR3 is TGTGCCAGCAGCTTATTGGTTTCGGGGGGGGCTTCCGGGGAGCTGTTTTTT. Translating gives CASSLLVSGGASGELFF.

The rearrangement uses TRBV9 and TRBJ2-7, with D maybe TRBD2 (5 bases). Germline-derived CDR1 and CDR2 are SGDLS and YYNGEE. V gave up 4 bases and J gave up 5 bases, with 13 bases separating them. The length of the CDR3 is 13 residues. The chain's CDR3 is CASSPGGFDEQYF. The CDR3, as DNA: TGTGCCAGCAGCCCGGGCGGGTTCGACGAGCAGTACTTC.

This sequence joins TRBV6-5 and TRBJ2-7; the match to TRBD1 covers 7 bases. V shed 2 bases and J 1 base; nucleotides not matched to a gene: 2. CDR1 is MNHEY, CDR2 SVGAGI, per germline. There are 14 residues in the CDR3. DNA for the CDR3: TGTGCCAGCAGTTACCTGGGACAGTCCTACGAGCAGTACTTC. Amino acid sequence: CASSYLGQSYEQYF.

V gene TRBV6-5 combines with J gene TRBJ1-1, with D tentatively TRBD1 (5 bases). V lost 6 bases, J lost 5 bases, and 13 bases lay in between. The germline V gene encodes CDR1 MNHEY and CDR2 SVGAGI. The CDR3 extends over 13 amino acids. The CDR3: CASRLAEGTEAFF. CDR3 sequence (DNA): TGTGCCAGCAGGTTAGCCGAGGGGACTGAAGCTTTCTTT.

The chain carries TRBV6-1 and TRBJ1-1; TRBD1 matches at 7 bases. Germline loops: CDR1 MNHNS, CDR2 SASEGT. This CDR3 spans 13 amino acids. V shed 6 bases, J shed 5 bases, and the junction held 6 bases outside the gene matches. CDR3 bases: TGTGCCAGCAGAACAGGGGATTGGACTGAAGCTTTCTTT. Its translation is CASRTGDWTEAFF.